One sample yielded the 27 T cell receptor beta chains listed below, sequenced in a study of cytomegalovirus exposure and HLA in healthy donors. This PCR relied on a set of 60 Vbeta primers and 13 Jbeta primers. Profiled with immunoSEQ multiplex PCR; TCRdb holds only in-frame clones, not every one. The sample holds 150,000 or so clones, around 76% seen once. Sequencing used PBMCs. These receptors were collected from a male donor in good health and CMV-seronegative.

The chain combines TRBV9 with TRBJ2-1; D is possibly TRBD2 (5 bases). Germline V gene lookup returns CDR1 SGDLS and CDR2 YYNGEE. CDR3 length: 15 residues. Trimming pared 1 base from V and 3 bases from J, leaving 11 bases between. The CDR3 loop reads CASSVFPEGYNEQFF. As DNA, the CDR3 is TGTGCCAGCAGCGTATTTCCAGAGGGCTACAATGAGCAGTTCTTC.

V is TRBV11-1 and J is TRBJ2-1; tentatively, D is TRBD1 (5 bases). V was pared by 5 bases and J by 3 bases, with 17 bases between. The CDR3 sequence is 16 residues long. Germline CDR1 is SGHAT and CDR2 is FQDESV (reference sequence). The CDR3 DNA follows: TGTGCCAGCAGCAAGTTTTCAGGGCTTTTCTACAATGAGCAGTTCTTC. It specifies CASSKFSGLFYNEQFF.

The gene calls are TRBV11-3 and TRBJ2-1, with 8 bases lining up with TRBD2. Looked up from germline, CDR1 is SGHNT and CDR2 is YENEEA. The ends lost 5 bases at V and 7 bases at J; junction bases unmatched: 13. The CDR3 covers 16 residues. For the CDR3, the DNA is TGTGCCAGCAGCCCCACGGGAGGGGCAGTTAAGAATGAGCAGTTCTTC. Residues: CASSPTGGAVKNEQFF.

The chain uses TRBV11-2 and TRBJ1-1, with TRBD1 identical over 7 bases. V trimming: 3 bases; J trimming: 2 bases; junction bases outside the gene matches: 12. Germline CDR1 SGHAT, CDR2 FQNNGV. CDR3 length: 17 residues. This chain's CDR3 is CASSFNRGTGINTEAFF. CDR3 DNA sequence: TGTGCCAGCAGCTTTAACAGGGGTACAGGAATAAACACTGAAGCTTTCTTT.

This chain joins TRBV5-6 and TRBJ2-6; no firm D call. Germline V lookup: CDR1 SGHDT, CDR2 YYEEEE. V was pared by 5 bases and J by 0 bases, with 15 bases between. The length of the CDR3 is 17 residues. CDR3 DNA: TGTGCCAGCAGACCAGGCTACCGCCTCTCTGGGGCCAACGTCCTGACTTTC. Its protein is CASRPGYRLSGANVLTF.

The chain employs TRBV6-4 and TRBJ2-7; 14 bases are shared with TRBD2. CDR1 and CDR2 (germline): MRHNA, SNTAGT. J was trimmed by 4 bases and V by 2 bases; bases with no gene match: 13. The CDR3 totals 19 residues. This chain's CDR3 is CASSDPRGLAGDGGYEQYF. Written as DNA, the CDR3 is TGTGCCAGCAGTGACCCGAGGGGACTAGCGGGAGATGGGGGATACGAGCAGTACTTC.

This chain joins TRBV28 and TRBJ2-4; 7 positions match TRBD1. The CDR3 has 15 residues. Germline V gene data show CDR1 as MDHEN and CDR2 as SYDVKM. Trimming took 5 bases from V and 2 from J; bases not matched to a gene: 6. Here the CDR3 reads CASSMQQGTKNIQYF. The CDR3 coding sequence is TGTGCCAGCAGTATGCAACAGGGGACCAAAAACATTCAGTACTTC.

The chain employs TRBV5-4 and TRBJ1-5; D not resolved. The V gene lost 2 bases and the J gene lost 0 bases, with 12 bases spanning the gap. Germline CDR1 is SGHNT and CDR2 is YYREEE (reference sequence). The CDR3 totals 16 residues. CDR3 DNA: TGTGCCAGCAGCTTAGATGGCGGCCATAGCAATCAGCCCCAGCATTTT. This gives the protein CASSLDGGHSNQPQHF.

In its sample, this clone was seen a few times. V and J are TRBV18 and TRBJ2-7, with 10 bases that match TRBD2. The germline CDR1 and CDR2 sequences are KGHSH and LQKENI. J lost 3 bases, V lost 0 bases, and 2 bases had no gene match. This CDR3 is built from 15 residues. The CDR3 sequence: CASSPPASGSYEQYF. The CDR3 DNA sequence: TGTGCCAGCTCACCACCGGCTAGCGGGAGCTACGAGCAGTACTTC.

The J gene is TRBJ2-4, the V gene TRBV6-1; D possibly corresponds to TRBD1 (5 bases). The CDR3 extends over 15 amino acids. The germline V gene has CDR1 MNHNS and CDR2 SASEGT. Deletions cut 6 bases from V and 1 base from J, with 13 bases between. This CDR3 reads CASSNAGSAKNIQYF. CDR3 sequence (DNA): TGTGCCAGCAGCAACGCAGGGTCGGCCAAAAACATTCAGTACTTC.

This clone has only one observation. This sequence joins TRBV6-5 and TRBJ2-5; maybe TRBD2 (6 bases). This CDR3 is 14 amino acids long. Trimming removed 0 bases from V and 9 bases from J, with 14 bases in between. The V gene's germline CDR1 is MNHEY and CDR2 SVGAGI. The DNA of the CDR3 is TGTGCCAGCAGTTACTCTCAAGCGTGGGAGGCCCAGTACTTC. Translation gives CASSYSQAWEAQYF.

The rearrangement uses TRBV7-6 and TRBJ2-1; 7 nucleotides line up with TRBD1. The germline gives CDR1 SGHVS, CDR2 FNYEAQ. V was clipped by 2 bases and J by 15 bases; unmatched bases: 10. The CDR3 covers 13 residues. The CDR3 is CASSLIFEGAWFF. The CDR3, as DNA: TGTGCCAGCAGCTTAATATTTGAGGGGGCCTGGTTCTTC. The variable domain in full, with the rest retrieved from reference TRBV7-6 and TRBJ2-1, is GAGVSQSPRYKVTKRGQDVALRCDPISGHVSLYWYRQALGQGPEFLTYFNYEAQQDKSGLPNDRFSAERPEGSISTLTIQRTEQRDSAMYRCASSLIFEGAWFFGPGTRLTVL.

Comment on this clone: No conserved phenylalanine or tryptophan is present at the end of the CDR3, so a read error is the likely explanation. This chain links TRBV2 with TRBJ2-7, with D perhaps matching TRBD1 (5 bases). V shed 6 bases and J shed 2 bases, with 23 bases lying between them. The CDR3 is 17 amino acids. CDR1 is SNHLY and CDR2 is FYNNEI in the germline V gene. CDR3 amino acids: CASSGPSRYRTPYEQYL. The CDR3 nucleotides are TGTGCCAGCAGCGGGCCGTCCCGTTACAGGACGCCCTACGAGCAGTACCTC.

The CDR3 spells CASMVGMIAAGGLLAKNIQYF. Written as DNA, the CDR3 is TGTGCCAGCATGGTGGGCATGATTGCCGCGGGGGGCCTACTAGCCAAAAACATTCAGTACTTC. The chain combines TRBV28 with TRBJ2-4; 8 bases are shared with TRBD2. The CDR3 runs to 21 residues. Trimming took 7 bases from V and 0 from J; bases not matched to a gene: 23. Per germline, CDR1 MDHEN and CDR2 SYDVKM.

The V and J genes are TRBV18 and TRBJ1-1; D not resolved. Germline CDR1 is KGHSH and CDR2 is LQKENI. V shed 2 bases and J shed 0 bases, with 7 bases lying between them. This CDR3 is 14 amino acids long. DNA for the CDR3: TGTGCCAGCTCACCAAACAGCATGAACACTGAAGCTTTCTTT. Its translation: CASSPNSMNTEAFF.

The chain carries TRBV4-1 and TRBJ2-1; possibly TRBD1 for D (5 bases). V shed 0 bases and J shed 6 bases, with 15 bases lying between them. The germline V gene has CDR1 MGHRA and CDR2 YSYEKL. This CDR3 comprises 16 residues. The CDR3, as DNA: TGCGCCAGCAGCCAAGAAATGGGGCGGCAGTCCAATGAGCAGTTCTTC. Its translation is CASSQEMGRQSNEQFF.

The V and J genes are TRBV13 and TRBJ2-2; 10 bases match TRBD2. Germline V gene lookup returns CDR1 PRHDT and CDR2 FYEKMQ (reference sequence). CDR3 length: 17 residues. V dropped 5 bases and J dropped 4; count of bases not matched to a gene: 10. CDR3 DNA: TGTGCCAGCAGCCCTCTGAGCGGGGGGGCCGTCACCGGGGAGCTGTTTTTT. This codes for CASSPLSGGAVTGELFF.

This clone has a single count. The same CDR3 is also encoded by other DNA sequences in this sample. V and J are TRBV27 and TRBJ2-5, with D unclear. The CDR3 length is 13 residues. Trimming took 3 bases from V and 0 from J, leaving 5 bases between them. Germline-derived CDR1 and CDR2 are MNHEY and SMNVEV (reference sequence). The CDR3 DNA follows: TGTGCCAGCAGTTTGCGCTACCAAGAGACCCAGTACTTC. It encodes CASSLRYQETQYF.

This clone was picked up one time. This chain links TRBV27 with TRBJ2-7; tentative D call: TRBD1 (7 bases). Trimming cost V 6 bases and J 4 bases, with 19 bases left between them. Germline values: CDR1 MNHEY, CDR2 SMNVEV (reference sequence). The CDR3 loop spans 15 amino acids. The CDR3 protein is CASRPDGGGSYEQYF. In DNA form, the CDR3 reads TGTGCCAGCAGACCAGACGGAGGGGGCTCTTACGAGCAGTACTTC.

The rearrangement joins TRBV7-9 to TRBJ2-3, with D perhaps matching TRBD1 (7 bases). The CDR3 consists of 16 residues. V gave up 5 bases and J gave up 6 bases, with 21 bases separating them. The germline CDR1 and CDR2 sequences are SEHNR and FQNEAQ (reference sequence). This chain's CDR3 is CASSPPEGAGFDTQYF. The CDR3 DNA reads as TGTGCCAGCAGCCCTCCGGAGGGGGCCGGTTTCGATACGCAGTATTTT.

This clone was observed a handful of times. This chain joins TRBV7-3 and TRBJ2-5; D gene unclear. There are 16 residues in the CDR3. Germline values: CDR1 SGHTA, CDR2 FQGTGA. The V and J ends lost 1 base and 3 bases respectively, with 15 bases between them. CDR3 sequence reads: CASSLSLTLTKETQYF. The CDR3 DNA follows: TGTGCCAGCAGCTTAAGCTTGACACTTACAAAAGAGACCCAGTACTTC.

The chain links TRBV14 to TRBJ1-1; D possibly corresponds to TRBD1 (5 bases). Germline lookup yields CDR1 SGHDN and CDR2 FVKESK. V was trimmed by 5 bases and J by 1 base, leaving 8 bases between them. This CDR3 contains 13 residues. The CDR3 spells CASSAGGNTEAFF. In DNA form, the CDR3 reads TGTGCCAGCAGCGCCGGGGGGAACACTGAAGCTTTCTTT.

This rearrangement joins TRBV14 to TRBJ2-2, with 7 positions matching TRBD2. This CDR3 has 15 amino acids. The junction had 8 bases not matched to a gene; V was cut back by 4 bases and J by 6 bases. Germline lookup yields CDR1 SGHDN and CDR2 FVKESK. The CDR3 loop is CASSLRLAGAGELFF. CDR3 sequence (DNA): TGTGCCAGCAGCCTCCGACTAGCCGGTGCCGGGGAGCTGTTTTTT.

This clone was recorded once. This CDR3 reads CSVGQQGNQETQYF. CDR3 DNA: TGCAGCGTTGGTCAGCAGGGTAATCAAGAGACCCAGTACTTC. The chain links TRBV29-1 to TRBJ2-5; a possible D gene is TRBD1 (5 bases). Trimming cost V 4 bases and J 2 bases, with 14 bases left between them. This CDR3 has 14 amino acids. CDR1 is SQVTM and CDR2 is ANQGSEA in the germline V gene. The whole variable domain, remainder taken from reference TRBV29-1 and TRBJ2-5, is SAVISQKPSRDICQRGTSLTIQCQVDSQVTMMFWYRQQPGQSLTLIATANQGSEATYESGFVIDKFPISRPNLTFSTLTVSNMSPEDSSIYLCSVGQQGNQETQYFGPGTRLLVL.

This clone was recorded once. This CDR3 is CASSPGQGSTGELFF. Here the CDR3 DNA reads TGTGCCAGCAGCCCGGGACAGGGAAGCACCGGGGAGCTGTTTTTT. The J gene is TRBJ2-2, the V gene TRBV9; 9 bases map to TRBD1. CDR1 and CDR2 (germline): SGDLS, YYNGEE. V lost 4 bases and J lost 4; bases outside the gene matches: 5. The CDR3 contains 15 residues. Variable domain in full (rest from reference TRBV9 and TRBJ2-2): DSGVTQTPKHLITATGQRVTLRCSPRSGDLSVYWYQQSLDQGLQFLIQYYNGEERAKGNILERFSAQQFPDLHSELNLSSLELGDSALYFCASSPGQGSTGELFFGEGSRLTVL.

The chain has TRBV28 and TRBJ1-4, with D tentatively TRBD1 (5 bases). Per the germline V gene, CDR1 is MDHEN and CDR2 is SYDVKM. Trimming took 8 bases from V and 6 from J, leaving 22 bases between them. The CDR3 runs 16 residues. CDR3 amino acids: CASVPGSGPKDEKLFF. CDR3 DNA: TGTGCCAGCGTCCCTGGGTCAGGGCCTAAAGATGAAAAACTGTTTTTT.

CDR3 sequence: CASSLNFRTSSGNTIYF. Written as DNA, the CDR3 is TGTGCCAGCAGCTTAAATTTCCGGACATCCTCTGGAAACACCATATATTTT. The chain employs TRBV7-6 and TRBJ1-3, with D perhaps matching TRBD1 (5 bases). V gave up 2 bases and J gave up 0 bases, with 14 bases separating them. CDR1 SGHVS and CDR2 FNYEAQ come from the germline V gene. The CDR3 has 17 amino acids.